This T cell receptor (beta chain) was sequenced for a study of T cells in localized non-small cell lung cancer. General study results and limits: Adjacent lung was found to contain a median roughly 58 of the top 100 tumor clones.

This CDR3 contains 19 residues. The V and J ends lost 3 bases and 0 bases, in that order; junction bases with no gene match: 8. In germline, CDR1 is MNHNS, CDR2 SASEGT. Clones were sequenced by immunoSEQ multiplex PCR, and TCRdb holds only the in-frame ones, with some missing. The data contain approximately 83,000 clones, around 90% of them singletons. This clone has just a few counts. No antigen is known for it. This TCR came from a woman between 40 and 69 years old with stage I squamous cell lung carcinoma. The input for sequencing was peripheral blood, taken before any cancer treatment. The rearrangement uses TRBV6-1 and TRBJ2-6, with 10 bases that match TRBD1. CDR3 coding DNA: TGTGCCAGCAGTGACCCTCGGACAGGGGGAGGCTCTGGGGCCAACGTCCTGACTTTC. It codes for CASSDPRTGGGSGANVLTF.